The 18 T cell receptor beta chains presented below share a single source sample, sequenced in a study of blood T cell repertoires in COVID-19. Here immunoSEQ multiplex PCR was the method, and the copy in TCRdb shows in-frame clones only, minus some. The sample yields 130,000 or so clones, about 85% seen once. The sequencing input was peripheral blood. These receptors were collected from a human donor in a cohort sampled during active COVID-19.

This rearrangement joins TRBV5-5 to TRBJ1-1; 7 nucleotides match TRBD1. The length of the CDR3 is 15 residues. CDR1 SGHKS and CDR2 YYEKEE come from the germline V gene (reference sequence). The V segment lost 0 bases and the J segment 2 bases; nucleotides outside the gene matches: 4. For the CDR3, the DNA is TGTGCCAGCAGCTTGGGCGGGACAGAAAACACTGAAGCTTTCTTT. Translating gives CASSLGGTENTEAFF.

This clone was observed a few times. The chain employs TRBV11-2 and TRBJ1-1; D ambiguous. The germline V gene has CDR1 SGHAT and CDR2 FQNNGV. V shed 11 bases and J shed 3 bases, with 22 bases lying between them. The CDR3 consists of 15 residues. In DNA, the CDR3 is TGTGCCGACCATCAAGGGAGGCCGGGTTACACTGAAGCTTTCTTT. This encodes CADHQGRPGYTEAFF.

The J gene is TRBJ2-7, the V gene TRBV19, with a possible D match to TRBD1 (6 bases). The CDR3 totals 16 residues. Germline V CDR1 and CDR2: LNHDA, SQIVND (reference sequence). Trimming left V 5 bases short and J 2 bases short, with 19 bases between. The CDR3 bases are TGTGCCAGTAGTCCGATAAGGACAGATTTTACCTACGAGCAGTACTTC. This gives the protein CASSPIRTDFTYEQYF. The full variable domain, with the rest looked up from reference TRBV19 and TRBJ2-7, is DGGITQSPKYLFRKEGQNVTLSCEQNLNHDAMYWYRQDPGQGLRLIYYSQIVNDFQKGDIAEGYSVSREKKESFPLTVTSAQKNPTAFYLCASSPIRTDFTYEQYFGPGTRLTVT.

The rearrangement uses TRBV6-5 and TRBJ2-7; possibly TRBD1 for D (6 bases). This CDR3 has 13 residues. Trimming took 8 bases from V and 3 from J, leaving 14 bases between them. Germline-derived CDR1 and CDR2 are MNHEY and SVGAGI. The CDR3 is CASLTGNLYEQYF. The CDR3 DNA follows: TGTGCCAGCTTAACAGGGAACCTCTACGAGCAGTACTTC.

The chain combines TRBV30 with TRBJ2-1, with D tentatively TRBD1 (6 bases). Trimming took 3 bases from V and 10 from J, leaving 16 bases between them. In germline, CDR1 is GTSNPN, CDR2 SVGIG (reference sequence). CDR3 length: 13 amino acids. CDR3 protein: CAWSAIEQGEQFF. In DNA, the CDR3 is TGTGCCTGGAGCGCTATTGAACAGGGAGAGCAGTTCTTC.

The rearrangement uses TRBV29-1 and TRBJ1-2; the D is unclear. CDR3 length: 11 residues. V shed 3 bases and J shed 5 bases, with 7 bases lying between them. CDR1 and CDR2 (germline): SQVTM, ANQGSEA. CDR3 nucleotides: TGCAGCGTTGATTCTTTATATGGCTACACCTTC. Protein sequence: CSVDSLYGYTF.

The DNA for the CDR3 is TGTGCCAGCAGCTTAGAGGGAGGGCCTGGAAACACCATATATTTT. It specifies CASSLEGGPGNTIYF. J is TRBJ1-3 and V is TRBV11-3, with no clear D. Germline V CDR1 and CDR2: SGHNT, YENEEA. Trimming took off 0 bases at V and 2 bases at J, with 8 bases between the two ends. CDR3 length: 15 residues.

The chain combines TRBV6-2 or TRBV6-3 with TRBJ1-6; a possible D gene is TRBD1 (5 bases). The CDR3 consists of 17 residues. Trimming removed 1 base from V and 7 bases from J, with 17 bases in between. Germline V gene data show CDR1 as MNHEY and CDR2 as SVGEGT. Here the CDR3 DNA reads TGTGCCAGCAGTTACTATTCAACAGGCGCGCAGAATTCACCCCTCCACTTT. Its translation: CASSYYSTGAQNSPLHF.

The rearrangement links TRBV9 to TRBJ2-1; 10 bases fit TRBD2. V lost 3 bases and J lost 6; bases outside the gene matches: 9. CDR3 length equals 16 residues. CDR1 and CDR2 (germline): SGDLS, YYNGEE. As DNA, the CDR3 is TGTGCCAGCAGCGAAGGCCCTAGCGGGAGCGTCAATGAGCAGTTCTTC. It encodes CASSEGPSGSVNEQFF.

V is TRBV5-4 and J is TRBJ2-7; TRBD1 agrees at 11 bases. Per germline, CDR1 SGHNT and CDR2 YYREEE (reference sequence). The CDR3 is 16 amino acids. V gave up 0 bases and J gave up 0 bases; unmatched junction bases: 2. Written as DNA, the CDR3 is TGTGCCAGCAGCTTGGGGGGGACAGGGGGCTCCTACGAGCAGTACTTC. As protein: CASSLGGTGGSYEQYF.

The chain carries TRBV25-1 and TRBJ2-7; 7 bases map to TRBD1. V trimming: 4 bases; J trimming: 6 bases; junction bases outside the gene matches: 9. CDR1 MGHDK and CDR2 SYGVNS come from the germline V gene. The length of the CDR3 is 14 residues. CDR3 in DNA: TGTGCCAGCAGTGCGGACAGGTTAAGCAGCGAGCAGTACGTC. Its protein is CASSADRLSSEQYV.

V usage is TRBV11-2 and J usage is TRBJ2-3; 9 bases are a match to TRBD2. This CDR3 spans 15 amino acids. Germline-derived CDR1 and CDR2 are SGHAT and FQNNGV. Trimming at V came to 4 bases and at J to 8 bases, leaving 10 bases not matched to a gene. CDR3 coding DNA: TGTGCCAGCAGCTCGGGACTAGCTGCCAGCGCTACGCAGTATTTT. It translates to CASSSGLAASATQYF.

This sequence joins TRBV5-6 and TRBJ1-6, with TRBD1 as a possible D gene (5 bases). The CDR3 has 15 residues. The ends were cut back, 1 base at V and 4 bases at J, with 9 bases in the middle. Germline V gene data show CDR1 as SGHDT and CDR2 as YYEEEE. Here the CDR3 DNA reads TGTGCCAGCAGCTTGAACAGGCTGTATAATTCACCCCTCCACTTT. Protein sequence: CASSLNRLYNSPLHF.

The rearrangement joins TRBV19 to TRBJ1-1; D gene uncertain. The CDR3 has 13 residues. V gave up 7 bases and J gave up 0 bases, with 9 bases separating them. CDR1 and CDR2 from the germline V gene are LNHDA and SQIVND (reference sequence). DNA for the CDR3: TGTGCCAGTAATAGTCGAGTGAACACTGAAGCTTTCTTT. Protein sequence: CASNSRVNTEAFF.

J is TRBJ1-3 and V is TRBV5-1; 8 bases map to TRBD1. Germline-derived CDR1 and CDR2 are SGHRS and YFSETQ. This CDR3 region has 16 residues. Unmatched junction bases numbered 4, after V lost 0 bases and J lost 2 bases. CDR3 nucleotides: TGCGCCAGCAGCTTGGTGTTACAGGGGGCTGGAAACACCATATATTTT. This sequence encodes CASSLVLQGAGNTIYF.

CDR3 nucleotide sequence: TGTGCCAGTAGCCGGGTAGGATCAACCCTCCACTTT. This encodes CASSRVGSTLHF. This chain links TRBV7-9 with TRBJ1-6; D is ambiguous. This CDR3 is built from 12 residues. Per the germline V gene, CDR1 is SEHNR and CDR2 is FQNEAQ (reference sequence). Trimming removed 9 bases at V and 14 bases at J, with 17 bases between. The full variable domain, rest sourced from reference TRBV7-9 and TRBJ1-6, is DTGVSQNPRHKITKRGQNVTFRCDPISEHNRLYWYRQTLGQGPEFLTYFQNEAQLEKSRLLSDRFSAERPKGSFSTLEIQRTEQGDSAMYLCASSRVGSTLHFGNGTRLTVT.

The genes are TRBV6-6 and TRBJ2-7; 12 bases agree with TRBD2. CDR1 MNHNY and CDR2 SVGAGI come from the germline V gene (reference sequence). The CDR3 contains 16 residues. The V gene end was trimmed by 0 bases and the J gene end by 5 bases; junction bases not matched to a gene: 5. DNA of the CDR3: TGTGCCAGCAGTTACTCGAACCTAGCGGGAGGGAACGAGCAGTACGTC. This gives the protein CASSYSNLAGGNEQYV.

The chain joins TRBV19 to TRBJ1-4, with 7 nucleotides matching TRBD1. Germline loops: CDR1 LNHDA, CDR2 SQIVND (reference sequence). The CDR3 runs 17 residues. With V trimmed by 3 bases and J by 7 bases, 14 bases remained unmatched. CDR3 sequence reads: CASSMVPTGWIGEKLFF. The DNA of the CDR3 is TGTGCCAGTAGTATGGTACCGACAGGGTGGATCGGTGAAAAACTGTTTTTT. Full variable domain (rest looked up from reference TRBV19 and TRBJ1-4): DGGITQSPKYLFRKEGQNVTLSCEQNLNHDAMYWYRQDPGQGLRLIYYSQIVNDFQKGDIAEGYSVSREKKESFPLTVTSAQKNPTAFYLCASSMVPTGWIGEKLFFGSGTQLSVL.